Sequencing of this TCR beta chain was carried out in a study of T cell responses to AZD1222 COVID-19 vaccine. Overall study results and limits: Among spike-specific TCRs, nearly half reportedly target unmutated variant regions. The sample set comprised mostly white British donors with more females, and clonal diversity was possibly underestimated. There were vaccine-associated CD4 TCRs across spike, dominant at 160-218 and 743-854. Seropositive status at baseline applied to only a handful of AZD1222 recipients.

This CDR3 is 15 amino acids long. V shed 2 bases and J 7 bases; nucleotides not matched to a gene: 5. Germline V lookup: CDR1 LGHDT, CDR2 YNNKEL (reference sequence). Produced via immunoSEQ multiplex PCR; TCRdb's table is partial and in-frame only. The sample includes around 120,000 clones, roughly 87% of them seen just once. Regarding this clone: Its antigen is currently unknown.

The material sequenced was peripheral blood, taken on day 0 of AZD1222 vaccination. The source is an adult in good health. V and J are TRBV3-1 (or the pseudogene TRBV3-2) and TRBJ2-1, with TRBD2 matching 10 bases. CDR3 sequence (DNA): TGTGCCAGCAGCCAAATAACTAGCGGGAATAATGAGCAGTTCTTC. This translates into CASSQITSGNNEQFF.